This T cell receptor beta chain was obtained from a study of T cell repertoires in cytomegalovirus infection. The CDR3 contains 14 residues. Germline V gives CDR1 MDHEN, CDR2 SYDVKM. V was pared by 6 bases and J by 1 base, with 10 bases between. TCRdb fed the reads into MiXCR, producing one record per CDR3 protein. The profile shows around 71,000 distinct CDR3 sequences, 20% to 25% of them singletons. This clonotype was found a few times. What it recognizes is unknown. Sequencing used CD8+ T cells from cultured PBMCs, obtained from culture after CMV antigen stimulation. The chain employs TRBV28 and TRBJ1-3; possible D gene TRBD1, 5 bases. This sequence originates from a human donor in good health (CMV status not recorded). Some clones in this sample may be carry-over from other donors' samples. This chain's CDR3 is CASRAGHSGNTIYF. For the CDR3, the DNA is TGTGCCAGCAGGGCAGGGCATTCTGGAAACACCATATATTTT.